This T cell receptor beta chain is from a study of cytomegalovirus exposure and HLA in healthy donors. Study details: The same platform as the roughly 630 first-cohort repertoires was used for the 130 or so validation repertoires, a later analysis reported.

CDR1 is MGHRA, CDR2 YSYEKL, per germline. CDR3 length: 17 residues. The germline V and J ends were trimmed by 2 bases and 4 bases, with 18 bases remaining between them. This table comes from immunoSEQ multiplex PCR, and its TCRdb copy is limited to in-frame clones, with some not included. Here the sample spans approximately 230,000 clones, roughly nine tenths being singletons. Of note for this clone: Its antigen is still unknown.

It was the approximately 120-subject validation cohort, separate from the approximately 700-subject first cohort, to which the donors belonged. General study points: Specific recognition of CMV antigens was confirmed in vitro for a few chains (all CMV-associated). Rarity held for most TCR sequences, but there were some public TCRs that occurred in many donors.

This clonotype was sampled from a man aged 18 to 30 in good health and CMV-seropositive. The chain couples TRBV4-1 to TRBJ1-5, with a possible D match to TRBD1 (5 bases). Sequencing was performed on PBMCs. Written as DNA, the CDR3 is TGCGCCAGCAGCCAAAGTGAGGTACAGGAGGCTAATCAGCCCCAGCATTTT. This sequence encodes CASSQSEVQEANQPQHF.